The entry below describes one T cell receptor (beta chain). The record originates from a study of identical twins. Each CDR3 protein is one row after TCRdb ran MiXCR on the 5' RACE reads. The sample has 650,000 to 800,000 distinct CDR3 sequences; 8.6% are singletons. The CDR3 is 14 amino acids. Germline CDR1 SGHTS, CDR2 YDEGEE. Trimming shortened V by 9 bases and J by 5 bases, and 20 bases separated the two germline ends. These data are also associated with another study on yellow fever vaccine responses in identical twins.

The chain recombines TRBV5-8 with TRBJ1-1; tentatively, D is TRBD1 (6 bases). The sequenced material came from PBMCs. The TCR sequence derives from a woman under 30 in good health. CDR3 DNA: TGTGCCATGAGCCCCAGGGGCTTGTTTACTGAAGCTTTCTTT. Its protein product is CAMSPRGLFTEAFF.